Listed here are 4 T cell receptor beta chains from one sample, sequenced in a study of blood T cell repertoires in COVID-19. This table comes from immunoSEQ multiplex PCR, and its TCRdb copy is limited to in-frame clones, with some not included. This table holds over 45,000 clones, more than 75% found once. Input material: peripheral blood. These receptors were taken from an elderly woman with acute or convalescent COVID-19.

This clone appeared a single time. CDR3 nucleotide sequence: TGTGCCAGCAGCCCTGGGACTAGTGGGTCGTACAATGAGCAGTTCTTC. This encodes CASSPGTSGSYNEQFF. The gene calls are TRBV11-2 and TRBJ2-1; TRBD2 matches 8 bases. This CDR3 is 16 amino acids long. Trimming at V came to 5 bases and at J to 4 bases, leaving 10 bases not matched to a gene. CDR1 and CDR2 from the germline V gene are SGHAT and FQNNGV. Full variable domain (outside the CDR3, taken from reference TRBV11-2 and TRBJ2-1): EAGVAQSPRYKIIEKRQSVAFWCNPISGHATLYWYQQILGQGPKLLIQFQNNGVVDDSQLPKDRFSAERLKGVDSTLKIQPAKLEDSAVYLCASSPGTSGSYNEQFFGPGTRLTVL.

The rearrangement links TRBV7-2 to TRBJ2-2, with unresolved D. The CDR3 is 14 residues long. The V and J ends lost 1 base and 4 bases respectively, with 7 bases between them. The germline V gene has CDR1 SGHTA and CDR2 FQGNSA. In DNA, the CDR3 is TGTGCCAGCAGCTTAGAATACTTCACCGGGGAGCTGTTTTTT. The encoded protein is CASSLEYFTGELFF.

This chain joins TRBV5-1 and TRBJ2-3; 7 bases are a match to TRBD2. With 0 bases clipped from V and 0 bases from J, the junction kept 7 bases outside the gene matches. Germline lookup yields CDR1 SGHRS and CDR2 YFSETQ. The CDR3 spans 17 residues. CDR3 sequence (DNA): TGCGCCAGCAGCTTGGGGGCCCTAGCGGCTAGCACAGATACGCAGTATTTT. The encoded protein is CASSLGALAASTDTQYF.

This rearrangement joins TRBV3-1 (or the pseudogene TRBV3-2) to TRBJ1-5, with no clear D. The CDR3 runs to 13 residues. Deletions cut 3 bases from V and 6 bases from J, with 9 bases between. Looked up from germline, CDR1 is LGHDT and CDR2 is YNNKEL (reference sequence). The chain's CDR3 is CASSQREGQPQHF. The CDR3 DNA sequence: TGTGCCAGCAGCCAGAGAGAGGGTCAGCCCCAGCATTTT.